This T cell receptor (beta chain) originates from a study of spatial heterogeneity in lung cancer (dated by TCRdb to the late 2010s). Background on the whole study: More beta-chain than alpha-chain transcripts were consistently detected, likely reflecting higher beta-chain transcript abundance. The study linked features of the TCR repertoire to counts of nonsynonymous mutations, which were determined by whole-exome sequencing of tumor tissue. In the raw uncorrected reads, each unique combination of TCR and UMI appeared more than ten times on average. In non-small cell lung cancer, the study made a quantitative comparison of TCR alpha and beta repertoires among multiple tumor regions, matched nontumor lung and blood. Both alpha and beta chains were TCR-sequenced in samples taken at surgery, namely 220 tumor regions, fewer than 85 matched nontumor lung samples and roughly 56 PBMC samples.

There are a few counts of this clonotype. This receptor's antigen is unknown. No base quality information exists; no much larger clone differs at one position. Receptor libraries were prepared by 5' RACE. Sequencer: NextSeq 500. In the TCR library protocol, a unique molecular identifier was attached to each TCR cDNA molecule so that PCR and sequencing errors could be corrected. The authors processed their data as follows. TCR identification, UMI-based error correction and CDR3 extraction were performed with Decombinator tools. Expanded TCRs were defined as those above a frequency of 2 per 1,000, corresponding to the top 1% of the tumor frequency distribution. Renyi diversity was computed with the R vegan package after each repertoire had been subsampled 100 times to 5,000 TCRs. CDR3 similarity networks were built from amino acid triplet string-kernel similarity, with CDR3s being connected when pairwise similarity was above 0.82. TCRdb itself trimmed the public reads at Q25 with fastp, ran MiXCR and retained productive beta chains. Records with the same CDR3 protein are collapsed into one entry carrying the most frequent genes and DNA. These V and J calls are TCRdb output, not the study's own analysis. The sample table holds about 92,000 distinct CDR3 sequences, of which about 12% were seen once. The ten most abundant clones make up roughly two fifths of the sample.

The full study reports these points: Additional single-cell paired TCR alpha and beta sequencing was considered necessary to confirm, at a functional level, the hypothesis that regional TCRs recognize regional mutations. Ubiquitous expanded tumor TCRs were found in blood more often at tumor resection than at routine follow-up.

Read against the paper, the sample's time point label means: sample taken at primary tumor resection. Donors were around 71 patients with early-stage, untreated non-small cell lung cancer from the lung TRACERx cohort. Whole RNA extracted from tumor and nontumor lung tissue, or from cryopreserved PBMC samples, was used for TCR sequencing without cell sorting. A patient was chosen for TCR sequencing only when enough RNA was available from at least two tumor regions. The junction shows trimming of 8 bases on V and 3 bases on J, plus 26 bases between the germline ends. The cysteine opens and the phenylalanine closes a CDR3 of 18 amino acids. Just CDR3 DNA is preserved here, 54 bases in frame from base 1. The germline V gene encodes CDR1 KGHSH and CDR2 LQKENI.

The clonotype originates from a male donor with early-stage non-small cell lung cancer. Here the chain combines TRBV18 and TRBJ1-5, with TRBD1 as a weak D call on 5 bases. The specimen was PBMCs, collected at surgery. The CDR3 region has the sequence CASPLEAGTKKANQPQHF. Read as DNA, the sequence is TGTGCCAGCCCTCTGGAGGCAGGGACTAAAAAGGCCAATCAGCCCCAGCATTTT.